This T cell receptor (beta chain) was documented in a study of blood T cell repertoires in COVID-19. The assay was immunoSEQ multiplex PCR, and TCRdb's table has in-frame clones only and misses some. The sample comprises fewer than 120,000 clones, 70% to 90% of which are singletons, and 4% to 5% rests with the top ten. V shed 0 bases, J shed 4 bases, and the junction held 6 bases outside the gene matches. This CDR3 has 16 residues. CDR1 and CDR2 (germline): SGHRS, YFSETQ. J is TRBJ1-2 and V is TRBV5-1; 10 positions match TRBD1. Source material: peripheral blood. This sequence was found in a human donor in a cohort sampled during active COVID-19. CDR3 nucleotides: TGCGCCAGCAGCTTGGGGCGGGACAGGGGAATCTATGGCTACACCTTC. It yields the protein CASSLGRDRGIYGYTF.